Each of the 32 T cell receptor beta chains below was sequenced from the same sample in a study of T cells in Graves' hyperthyroidism and ophthalmopathy. Researchers took RNA transcripts and amplified the TCR beta CDR3 regions from them. An initial round of RT-PCR targeting the TCR CDR3 relied on the HTBI primer set. A single record per CDR3 protein comes from TCRdb applying MiXCR to the multiplex PCR reads. The table has over 350,000 distinct CDR3 sequences, around a sixth seen once. The sequenced sample consisted of blood. These receptors were obtained from a man aged 18 to 30 with Graves' ophthalmopathy.

This clonotype appeared a single time. Since the CDR3 does not end with the conserved phenylalanine or tryptophan, this likely comes from a read error. No DNA is shown, since the ends of the CDR3 on it are uncertain; the CDR3 is the one TCRdb lists. V is TRBV6-2 or TRBV6-3 and J is TRBJ1-3. The CDR3 spans 13 residues, counting both ends. Germline-derived CDR1 and CDR2 are MNHEY and SVGEGT. CDR3 amino acids: CASSYSPGKSKSS.

This clonotype was detected ten times or more. The V and J genes are TRBV3-1 and TRBJ1-2, with 7 bases aligning to TRBD1. Germline CDR1 and CDR2: LGHDT and YNNKEL (reference sequence). The junction had 5 bases not matched to a gene; V was cut back by 0 bases and J by 4 bases. The CDR3 spans 15 residues. The CDR3 protein is CASSQEGDRLYGYTF. The CDR3 DNA reads as TGTGCCAGCAGCCAAGAAGGGGACAGACTCTATGGCTACACCTTC.

The table lists this clonotype with many counts. This sequence joins TRBV3-1 and TRBJ2-1; TRBD2 agrees at 7 bases. Germline V CDR1 and CDR2: LGHDT, YNNKEL (reference sequence). V gave up 4 bases and J gave up 8 bases; unmatched junction bases: 11. The CDR3 is made up of 15 amino acids. The DNA of the CDR3 is TGTGCCAGCAGCCCCCTACCCGGGGGGTGGGATGAGCAGTTCTTC. Amino acids: CASSPLPGGWDEQFF.

Comment on this clonotype: One base away lies a much larger clone, so this may be a sequencing read error. This chain uses TRBV28 with TRBJ2-1; no clear D gene. Germline CDR1 is MDHEN and CDR2 is SYDVKM. The germline V and J ends were trimmed by 10 bases and 10 bases, with 14 bases remaining between them. The CDR3 length is 11 residues. The CDR3 loop is CATLRRREQFF. The CDR3 coding sequence is TGTGCCACCTTGAGGAGAAGGGAGCAGTTCTTC.

This clonotype was seen more than once but under ten times. This chain links TRBV5-1 with TRBJ2-2, with 9 bases lining up with TRBD2. The germline V gene has CDR1 SGHRS and CDR2 YFSETQ. The length of the CDR3 is 17 residues. After removal of 4 bases from V and 4 bases from J, the junction contained 11 bases not matched to a gene. The CDR3 protein is CASSKAGGPSGTGELFF. Written as DNA, the CDR3 is TGCGCCAGCAGCAAGGCGGGGGGGCCTTCGGGCACCGGGGAGCTGTTTTTT.

This clonotype was picked up many times. The chain joins TRBV2 to TRBJ1-1; no clear D. The germline gives CDR1 SNHLY, CDR2 FYNNEI. CDR3 size: 11 residues. V was cut by 6 bases and J by 1 base, with 3 bases left in between. The CDR3: CASRGNTEAFF. CDR3 nucleotide sequence: TGTGCCAGCAGGGGGAACACTGAAGCTTTCTTT.

This clonotype was counted many times. This chain links TRBV12-5 with TRBJ1-6, with D unclear. This CDR3 region has 13 residues. The V end was cut by 1 base, the J end by 9 bases, with 7 bases between. Looked up from germline, CDR1 is LGHNT and CDR2 is FRNRAP. The DNA of the CDR3 is TGTGCTAGTGGTTTGGAGGGAGGTTCACCCCTCCACTTT. Encoded protein: CASGLEGGSPLHF. Combining the CDR3 with reference TRBV12-5 and TRBJ1-6 gives the whole variable domain DARVTQTPRHKVTEMGQEVTMRCQPILGHNTVFWYRQTMMQGLELLAYFRNRAPLDDSGMPKDRFSAEMPDATLATLKIQPSEPRDSAVYFCASGLEGGSPLHFGNGTRLTVT.

This clonotype came up many times. The chain uses TRBV5-1 and TRBJ1-1; D unclear. V was shortened by 5 bases and J by 1 base, with 15 bases between the two germline ends. CDR1 SGHRS and CDR2 YFSETQ come from the germline V gene. The CDR3 contains 15 residues. The CDR3 loop reads CASSYPGMSNTEAFF. CDR3 DNA: TGCGCCAGCAGTTACCCCGGGATGTCGAACACTGAAGCTTTCTTT.

Comments on this clonotype: This sequence may be a read error, since a much larger clone differs from it by one base. This chain uses TRBV12-3 or TRBV12-4 with TRBJ1-5, with a tentative D call TRBD1 (5 bases). The V end lost 3 bases, the J end lost 11 bases, and 17 bases lay between the germline ends. This CDR3 region has 14 residues. This CDR3 is CASSLEEGNQSQHF. CDR3 coding DNA: TGTGCCAGCAGTTTGGAAGAGGGGAACCAGTCCCAGCATTTT.

This clonotype was counted at least ten times. The chain has TRBV27 and TRBJ2-2, with 8 bases identical to TRBD1. Germline lookup yields CDR1 MNHEY and CDR2 SMNVEV (reference sequence). This CDR3 comprises 18 residues. After removal of 2 bases from V and 3 bases from J, the junction contained 11 bases not matched to a gene. The CDR3, as DNA: TGTGCCAGCAGTTTACGGGCAGGGGGCGTGTTGGACACCGGGGAGCTGTTTTTT. The encoded protein is CASSLRAGGVLDTGELFF.

About this clonotype itself: This may arise from a read error, as a much more abundant clone is one base away. The conserved phenylalanine or tryptophan is not found at the CDR3 terminus, so this likely reflects a read error. The V and J genes are TRBV28 and TRBJ2-1, with D possibly TRBD2 on 5 matching bases. The CDR3 contains 14 residues. V lost 5 bases and J 6 bases, leaving 14 bases between the germline ends. Germline V lookup: CDR1 MDHEN, CDR2 SYDVKM. CDR3 residues: CASSPLGEINEQFS. The CDR3 nucleotides are TGTGCCAGCAGTCCGCTCGGGGAGATCAATGAGCAGTTCTCC.

This clonotype was seen more than once but under ten times. V is TRBV4-1 and J is TRBJ1-1, with TRBD1 as a possible D gene (5 bases). V gave up 1 base and J gave up 2 bases, with 17 bases separating them. Per germline, CDR1 MGHRA and CDR2 YSYEKL. The CDR3 is made up of 17 amino acids. The CDR3 protein is CASSQVKSRQLNTEAFF. CDR3 DNA sequence: TGCGCCAGCAGCCAAGTAAAGAGCAGACAGCTTAACACTGAAGCTTTCTTT.

In its sample, this clonotype was seen a few times. V gene TRBV14 combines with J gene TRBJ2-2; 9 nucleotides align to TRBD1. Germline values: CDR1 SGHDN, CDR2 FVKESK. The CDR3 runs to 18 residues. J lost 6 bases, V lost 4 bases, and 15 bases had no gene match. CDR3 bases: TGTGCCAGCAGCCGCATTGGATGGGACAGGGAACGGGCCGGGGAGCTGTTTTTT. This codes for CASSRIGWDRERAGELFF.

This clonotype has ten or more counts. V usage is TRBV7-3 and J usage is TRBJ2-1, with 11 nucleotides matching TRBD2. This CDR3 is built from 14 residues. Unmatched junction bases numbered 6, after V lost 5 bases and J lost 9 bases. CDR1 and CDR2 from the germline V gene are SGHTA and FQGTGA. In DNA form, the CDR3 reads TGTGCCAGCAGCCTTAGCGGGGGGGCGGCTGAGCAGTTCTTC. Protein: CASSLSGGAAEQFF.

This clonotype was detected a few times. No conserved phenylalanine or tryptophan is present at the end of the CDR3, so a read error is the likely explanation. Because the CDR3's place on the DNA is in doubt, the DNA is left out and the CDR3 is given as listed by TCRdb. The chain links TRBV6-5 to TRBJ1-1; TRBD1, the D gene given by the table, was not confirmed from the DNA. In germline, CDR1 is MNHEY, CDR2 SVGAGI. Including both end residues, the CDR3 is 16 amino acids long. The CDR3: CASSYGVRGQGPKASL.

The chain employs TRBV6-1 and TRBJ2-3, with 7 bases fitting TRBD2. V lost 5 bases, J lost 4 bases, and 9 bases stayed unmatched. Germline assignment: CDR1 MNHNS and CDR2 SASEGT. This CDR3 region has 15 residues. For the CDR3, the DNA is TGTGCCAGCAGTCTGGGACTATTAAGCGCAGATACGCAGTATTTT. Its protein is CASSLGLLSADTQYF.

This clonotype was seen repeatedly, ten times or more. V is TRBV7-9 and J is TRBJ2-7, with 7 bases fitting TRBD1. The CDR3 has 14 residues. J gave up 0 bases and V 6 bases, and 5 bases lay outside the gene matches. Germline V gene sequence: CDR1 SEHNR, CDR2 FQNEAQ (reference sequence). CDR3 residues: CASSPDRDSYEQYF. The CDR3 bases are TGTGCCAGCAGTCCAGACAGGGACTCCTACGAGCAGTACTTC.

The chain carries TRBV15 and TRBJ2-2; D is undetermined. The CDR3 extends over 16 amino acids. The V end lost 3 bases, the J end lost 1 base, and 12 bases lay between the germline ends. Germline V gene sequence: CDR1 LNHNV, CDR2 YYDKDF (reference sequence). The CDR3 reads CATSRAKRQNTGELFF. CDR3 in DNA: TGTGCCACCAGCAGGGCAAAGAGACAGAACACCGGGGAGCTGTTTTTT.

The DNA for the CDR3 is TGCGCCAGCAGTGAGAATCACGGCGTTCAAGAGACCCAGTACTTC. It codes for CASSENHGVQETQYF. This chain joins TRBV10-1 and TRBJ2-5, with D uncertain. The V and J ends lost 2 bases and 2 bases respectively, with 12 bases between them. Germline V gene sequence: CDR1 WNHNN, CDR2 SYGVQD (reference sequence). This CDR3 spans 15 amino acids.

This clonotype was observed a handful of times. The genes are TRBV27 and TRBJ2-7, with TRBD1 matching 9 bases. J was trimmed by 1 base and V by 6 bases; bases with no gene match: 7. The CDR3 runs 15 residues. Germline V gene lookup returns CDR1 MNHEY and CDR2 SMNVEV (reference sequence). The CDR3 loop is CASRSSGTGSYEQYF. Here the CDR3 DNA reads TGTGCCAGCAGGAGCTCCGGGACAGGGTCCTACGAGCAGTACTTC.

This clonotype was counted ten times or more. This chain connects TRBV11-2 to TRBJ1-5, with 7 positions matching TRBD1. The CDR3 loop spans 15 amino acids. From germline, CDR1 is SGHAT and CDR2 FQNNGV. With 0 bases clipped from V and 3 bases from J, the junction kept 2 bases outside the gene matches. DNA of the CDR3: TGTGCCAGCAGCTTAGATGGACAGGTCAATCAGCCCCAGCATTTT. It yields the protein CASSLDGQVNQPQHF.

This clonotype has only a few counts. The CDR3 nucleotides read TGTGCCAGCAGCCGCATGGGGGCTGGAACTGAAGCTTTCTTT. Translation gives CASSRMGAGTEAFF. The J gene is TRBJ1-1, the V gene TRBV7-3; tentatively, D is TRBD1 (6 bases). V lost 5 bases, J lost 5 bases, and 15 bases lay in between. From germline, CDR1 is SGHTA and CDR2 FQGTGA. There are 14 residues in the CDR3.

At least ten counts were recorded for this clonotype. The rearrangement links TRBV12-3 or TRBV12-4 to TRBJ1-5; 7 nucleotides align to TRBD1. The CDR3 consists of 14 residues. Trimming removed 6 bases from V and 6 bases from J; junction bases left unmatched: 8. The CDR3 coding sequence is TGTGCCAGCAGCCACACAGGGGCTGGTCAGCCCCAGCATTTT. The encoded protein is CASSHTGAGQPQHF.

J is TRBJ1-5 and V is TRBV6-1; D is possibly TRBD1 (5 bases). Trimming shortened V by 8 bases and J by 5 bases, and 22 bases separated the two germline ends. Per the germline V gene, CDR1 is MNHNS and CDR2 is SASEGT. The CDR3 has 16 residues. The CDR3 spells CASSPSGPGIHQPQHF. CDR3 DNA sequence: TGTGCCAGCTCACCCTCAGGCCCAGGGATCCATCAGCCCCAGCATTTT.

This clonotype occurred many times. The chain joins TRBV18 to TRBJ2-4, with D perhaps being TRBD1 or TRBD2 (6 bases each). V lost 4 bases and J 3 bases, leaving 13 bases between the germline ends. There are 15 residues in the CDR3. CDR1 is KGHSH, CDR2 LQKENI, per germline. In DNA form, the CDR3 reads TGTGCCAGCTCACTACCCGGGGGCGACAAAAACATTCAGTACTTC. Amino acids: CASSLPGGDKNIQYF.

This clonotype was detected many times. CDR3 loop: CASSMRTGGTSNYGYTF. CDR3 DNA sequence: TGTGCCAGCAGCATGAGGACAGGGGGCACGTCTAACTATGGCTACACCTTC. The chain has TRBV7-9 and TRBJ1-2, with TRBD1 matching over 11 bases. The CDR3 sequence is 17 residues long. With 5 bases clipped from V and 0 bases from J, the junction kept 8 bases outside the gene matches. The germline V gene encodes CDR1 SEHNR and CDR2 FQNEAQ (reference sequence).

This clonotype was counted many times. CDR3: CASSPDREYGYTF. The CDR3 nucleotides are TGTGCCAGCTCACCCGACAGGGAATATGGCTACACCTTC. The rearrangement links TRBV18 to TRBJ1-2, with 7 bases identical to TRBD1. V lost 3 bases to trimming and J lost 5 bases; unmatched junction nucleotides: 3. The CDR3 is 13 residues long. Germline V CDR1 and CDR2: KGHSH, LQKENI.

This chain links TRBV24-1 with TRBJ2-5; 10 nucleotides align to TRBD1. This CDR3 has 16 amino acids. J gave up 6 bases and V 5 bases, and 11 bases lay outside the gene matches. Germline V gene sequence: CDR1 KGHDR, CDR2 SFDVKD. Here the CDR3 reads CATSARGQGVSKTQYF. CDR3 bases: TGTGCCACCAGTGCCAGAGGACAGGGGGTTTCAAAGACCCAGTACTTC.

The V call is TRBV19, the J call TRBJ1-5; 9 nucleotides line up with TRBD1. Germline V gene sequence: CDR1 LNHDA, CDR2 SQIVND (reference sequence). The CDR3 sequence is 16 residues long. V trimming: 1 base; J trimming: 5 bases; junction bases outside the gene matches: 6. The CDR3 region is CASSIVGQGGHQPQHF. The CDR3 DNA reads as TGTGCCAGTAGTATAGTGGGACAGGGTGGGCATCAGCCCCAGCATTTT.

In its sample, this clonotype was seen many times. This rearrangement joins TRBV5-1 to TRBJ2-7; the D gene is possibly TRBD2 (7 bases). The CDR3 loop spans 17 amino acids. V lost 0 bases and J lost 3, with 19 bases in between. In germline, CDR1 is SGHRS, CDR2 YFSETQ. CDR3 sequence: CASSLGGGPTGVYEQYF. As DNA, the CDR3 is TGCGCCAGCAGCTTGGGGGGGGGGCCCACGGGTGTCTACGAGCAGTACTTC.

The gene calls are TRBV27 and TRBJ2-1; D call uncertain. Germline assignment: CDR1 MNHEY and CDR2 SMNVEV (reference sequence). The length of the CDR3 is 11 residues. V was shortened by 4 bases and J by 9 bases, with 7 bases between the two germline ends. In DNA, the CDR3 is TGTGCCAGCAGTTGGGTGGGTGAGCAGTTCTTC. Protein sequence: CASSWVGEQFF.

This clonotype has more than one count but fewer than ten. The V call is TRBV6-1, the J call TRBJ2-2, with 8 bases lining up with TRBD1. Germline values: CDR1 MNHNS, CDR2 SASEGT. This CDR3 region has 16 residues. After removal of 4 bases from V and 7 bases from J, the junction contained 11 bases not matched to a gene. CDR3 region: CASSGLTDRVGGELFF. The CDR3 bases are TGTGCCAGCAGTGGGCTCACGGACAGGGTTGGCGGGGAGCTGTTTTTT.